This T cell receptor (beta chain) appears in the sequencing data of a study of blood T cell repertoires in COVID-19. Produced via immunoSEQ multiplex PCR; TCRdb's table is partial and in-frame only. The sample includes around 120,000 clones, 85% to 90% of them seen just once. V gave up 3 bases and J gave up 2 bases; unmatched junction bases: 6. The CDR3 totals 16 residues. CDR1 MNHEY and CDR2 SVGAGI come from the germline V gene. Sequencing was done on a sample of peripheral blood. The gene calls are TRBV6-5 and TRBJ2-1, with 8 positions matching TRBD2. The receptor was derived from a woman aged 55-70 years with COVID-19, enrolled during active disease. The CDR3 sequence: CASSYSGGLAYNEQFF. For the CDR3, the DNA is TGTGCCAGCAGTTATTCGGGGGGGCTCGCCTACAATGAGCAGTTCTTC.